One and the same sample provided the 12 T cell receptor beta chains below, sequenced in a study of cytomegalovirus exposure and HLA in healthy donors. The PCR employed 60 Vbeta primers together with 13 Jbeta primers. Sequencing was performed with immunoSEQ multiplex PCR; in TCRdb, only in-frame clones are kept and a portion is missing. Here the sample spans roughly 97,000 clones, roughly 79% being singletons. The source material was PBMCs. All receptors come from a man aged 60-69 years in good health and CMV-seropositive.

In this sample, this clone turned up a few times. V usage is TRBV25-1 and J usage is TRBJ1-6; TRBD1 aligns across 7 bases. V trimming: 2 bases; J trimming: 4 bases; junction bases outside the gene matches: 5. The CDR3 sequence is 16 residues long. Germline-derived CDR1 and CDR2 are MGHDK and SYGVNS. CDR3 loop: CASSEVGGQYNSPLHF. DNA of the CDR3: TGTGCCAGCAGTGAAGTAGGGGGACAGTATAATTCACCCCTCCACTTT.

This clone was detected many times. V usage is TRBV6-1 and J usage is TRBJ2-1; 8 bases are a match to TRBD2. Germline assignment: CDR1 MNHNS and CDR2 SASEGT. This CDR3 is 14 amino acids long. J lost 10 bases, V lost 8 bases, and 13 bases had no gene match. The CDR3 is CASPRFGGAREQFF. The CDR3 DNA sequence: TGTGCCAGCCCTAGGTTCGGGGGGGCGAGGGAGCAGTTCTTC.

This chain links TRBV19 with TRBJ2-7; TRBD1 aligns across 7 bases. CDR1 LNHDA and CDR2 SQIVND come from the germline V gene (reference sequence). The CDR3 length is 17 residues. J gave up 0 bases and V 3 bases, and 11 bases lay outside the gene matches. In nucleotides, the CDR3 is TGTGCCAGTAGTATTTACTCGAACAGGGGATACTCCTACGAGCAGTACTTC. This translates into CASSIYSNRGYSYEQYF.

The rearrangement joins TRBV29-1 to TRBJ1-1; D not resolved. Germline lookup yields CDR1 SQVTM and CDR2 ANQGSEA. This CDR3 is 13 amino acids long. In nucleotides, the CDR3 is TGCAGTGGGAATGGAGGGATGAACACTGAAGCTTTCTTT. Its protein is CSGNGGMNTEAFF. The entire variable domain, with the rest obtained from reference TRBV29-1 and TRBJ1-1, is as follows: SAVISQKPSRDICQRGTSLTIQCQVDSQVTMMFWYRQQPGQSLTLIATANQGSEATYESGFVIDKFPISRPNLTFSTLTVSNMSPEDSSIYLCSGNGGMNTEAFFGQGTRLTVV.

J is TRBJ2-3 and V is TRBV6-6; D might be TRBD1 (6 bases). This CDR3 has 14 residues. Germline CDR1 MNHNY, CDR2 SVGAGI (reference sequence). V was trimmed by 6 bases and J by 3 bases, leaving 13 bases between them. The CDR3 bases are TGTGCCAGCAGCCGTGACAGGTTGACAGATACGCAGTATTTT. It is translated as CASSRDRLTDTQYF.

The rearrangement joins TRBV27 to TRBJ2-1; 12 bases are shared with TRBD2. Trimming cost V 8 bases and J 5 bases; bases outside gene matches: 10. This CDR3 region has 16 residues. CDR1 is MNHEY and CDR2 is SMNVEV in the germline V gene (reference sequence). The CDR3 DNA is TGTGCCAGCGGTAGACTAGCGGGGGCCCTTAACAATGAGCAGTTCTTC. It codes for CASGRLAGALNNEQFF.

The chain has TRBV2 and TRBJ1-6; D not certain. The V gene's germline CDR1 is SNHLY and CDR2 FYNNEI. The V and J ends lost 6 bases and 4 bases respectively, with 10 bases between them. CDR3 size: 14 residues. The CDR3 nucleotides are TGTGCCAGCAGCCCAACATCTTATAATTCACCCCTCCACTTT. It yields the protein CASSPTSYNSPLHF.

V is TRBV5-1 and J is TRBJ1-5, with 8 nucleotides matching TRBD1. Germline CDR1 is SGHRS and CDR2 is YFSETQ. CDR3 length: 15 amino acids. Unmatched junction bases numbered 7, after V lost 0 bases and J lost 8 bases. The CDR3 region has the DNA TGCGCCAGCAGCTTGGGACAGGGGATGAGGGAGCCCCAGCATTTT. This encodes CASSLGQGMREPQHF.

J is TRBJ1-5 and V is TRBV6-5; D uncertain. CDR3 length: 13 amino acids. In germline, CDR1 is MNHEY, CDR2 SVGAGI. Trimming stripped 5 bases from V and 6 bases from J, with 11 bases between. CDR3 DNA: TGTGCCAGCAGTGTCTCCACAACTCAGCCCCAGCATTTT. Protein: CASSVSTTQPQHF.

The CDR3 DNA follows: TGTGCCAGCAGCCAAGAACGGTTTGACGAGCAGTACTTC. Its protein is CASSQERFDEQYF. J is TRBJ2-7 and V is TRBV4-2; D gene ambiguous. V was shortened by 0 bases and J by 5 bases, with 8 bases between the two germline ends. The CDR3 is made up of 13 amino acids. Germline V gene data show CDR1 as LGHNA and CDR2 as YNFKEQ.

The chain carries TRBV28 and TRBJ1-5, with D perhaps TRBD1 (5 bases). V lost 8 bases and J lost 1, with 9 bases in between. Germline V gene data show CDR1 as MDHEN and CDR2 as SYDVKM. There are 13 residues in the CDR3. CDR3: CASRQLSNQPQHF. The CDR3 DNA sequence: TGTGCCAGCCGACAGTTAAGCAATCAGCCCCAGCATTTT.

The chain uses TRBV14 and TRBJ1-1, with D possibly TRBD1 on 6 matching bases. CDR3 length: 13 residues. Germline CDR1 SGHDN, CDR2 FVKESK. V was clipped by 6 bases and J by 1 base, with 9 bases between them. The CDR3 coding sequence is TGTGCCAGCAGTGGGGGCGGGAACACTGAAGCTTTCTTT. Translation gives CASSGGGNTEAFF.